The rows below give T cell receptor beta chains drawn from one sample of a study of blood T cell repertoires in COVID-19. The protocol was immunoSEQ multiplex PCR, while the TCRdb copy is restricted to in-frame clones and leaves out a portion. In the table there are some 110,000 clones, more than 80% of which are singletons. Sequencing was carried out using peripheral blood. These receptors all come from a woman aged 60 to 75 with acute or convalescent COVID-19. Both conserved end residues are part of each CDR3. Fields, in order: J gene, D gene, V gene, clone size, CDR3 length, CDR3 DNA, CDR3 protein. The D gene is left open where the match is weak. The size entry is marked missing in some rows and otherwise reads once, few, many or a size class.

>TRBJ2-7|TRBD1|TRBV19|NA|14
TGTGCCAGTAGTGTCCGGGACAGCACCTACGAGCAGTACTTC
CASSVRDSTYEQYF
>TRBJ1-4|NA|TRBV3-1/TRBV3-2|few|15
TGTGCCAGCAGCAACCTTGCAGGGGATCATGAAAAACTGTTTTTT
CASSNLAGDHEKLFF
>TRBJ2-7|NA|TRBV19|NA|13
TGTGCCAGTAGTTTACGGACAGACTACGAGCAGTACTTC
CASSLRTDYEQYF
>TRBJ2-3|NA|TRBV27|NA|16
TGTGCCAGCAGTTTATATGGGCGGGGTGGCTCAGATACGCAGTATTTT
CASSLYGRGGSDTQYF
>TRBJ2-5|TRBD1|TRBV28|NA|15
TGTGCCAGCACCCTCCGGACAGGGTATTCCGAGACCCAGTACTTC
CASTLRTGYSETQYF
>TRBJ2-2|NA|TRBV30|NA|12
TGTGCCTGGAGTATCTACACCGGGGAGCTGTTTTTT
CAWSIYTGELFF
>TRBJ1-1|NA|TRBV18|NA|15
TGTGCCAGCTCGGTAGTGGAGAGGATGAACACTGAAGCTTTCTTT
CASSVVERMNTEAFF
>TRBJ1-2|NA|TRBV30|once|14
TGTGCCTGGAGTCTCCTGGGCAGGGAAGACGGCTACACCTTC
CAWSLLGREDGYTF
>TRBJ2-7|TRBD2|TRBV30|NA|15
TGTGCCTGGGGACCGGGACTAGCTCTTCCCTACGAGCAGTACTTC
CAWGPGLALPYEQYF
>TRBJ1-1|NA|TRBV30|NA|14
TGTGCCTGGAGTGTAAGTTTGGAGGGAACTGAAGCTTTCTTT
CAWSVSLEGTEAFF
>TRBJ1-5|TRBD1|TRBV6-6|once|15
TGTGCCAGCAGTTGGGGACAGGCGATAAATCAGCCCCAGCATTTT
CASSWGQAINQPQHF
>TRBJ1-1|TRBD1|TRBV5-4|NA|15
TGTGCCAGCAGCGGGTCGGCGTACAGGGGGGCTGAAGCTTTCTTT
CASSGSAYRGAEAFF
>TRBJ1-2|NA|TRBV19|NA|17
TGTGCCAGTAGTATTGGTCTGGGGGCCCTCCCAAACTATGGCTACACCTTC
CASSIGLGALPNYGYTF
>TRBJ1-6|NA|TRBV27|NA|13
TGTGCCAGCAGTACGGGAGCTAATTCACCCCTCCACTTT
CASSTGANSPLHF
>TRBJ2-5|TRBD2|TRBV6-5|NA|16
TGTGCCAGCAGTTACTCGGCTAGCGGGGGGCACATGGCCCAGTACTTC
CASSYSASGGHMAQYF
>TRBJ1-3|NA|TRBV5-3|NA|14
TGTGCCAGAAGCTTGGGAATGCGTGGAAACACCATATATTTT
CARSLGMRGNTIYF
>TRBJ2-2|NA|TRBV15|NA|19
TGTGCCACCAGCAGAGATTTGAGTCCCAGCTATCGGGACACCGGGGAGCTGTTTTTT
CATSRDLSPSYRDTGELFF
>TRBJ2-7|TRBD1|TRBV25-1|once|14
TGTGCCAGCAGTGACCCTCGGACAGGTCCCGAGCAGTACTTC
CASSDPRTGPEQYF
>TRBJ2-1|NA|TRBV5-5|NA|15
TGTGCCAGCAGCTTGGAGGTACAGGGTTACAATGAGCAGTTCTTC
CASSLEVQGYNEQFF
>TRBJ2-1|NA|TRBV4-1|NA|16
TGCGCCAGCAGCCGACTAGACAGAGCGCTCTACAATGAGCAGTTCTTC
CASSRLDRALYNEQFF
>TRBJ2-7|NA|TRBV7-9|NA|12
TGTGCCAGCAGCTTCCTTTCCTACGAGCAGTACTTC
CASSFLSYEQYF
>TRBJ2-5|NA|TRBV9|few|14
TGTGCCAGCAGCTCCAGACTAGGCGCGGAGACCCAGTACTTC
CASSSRLGAETQYF
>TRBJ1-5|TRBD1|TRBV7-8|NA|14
TGTGCCAGCAGCTTAGACAGGGGTAATCAGCCCCAGCATTTT
CASSLDRGNQPQHF